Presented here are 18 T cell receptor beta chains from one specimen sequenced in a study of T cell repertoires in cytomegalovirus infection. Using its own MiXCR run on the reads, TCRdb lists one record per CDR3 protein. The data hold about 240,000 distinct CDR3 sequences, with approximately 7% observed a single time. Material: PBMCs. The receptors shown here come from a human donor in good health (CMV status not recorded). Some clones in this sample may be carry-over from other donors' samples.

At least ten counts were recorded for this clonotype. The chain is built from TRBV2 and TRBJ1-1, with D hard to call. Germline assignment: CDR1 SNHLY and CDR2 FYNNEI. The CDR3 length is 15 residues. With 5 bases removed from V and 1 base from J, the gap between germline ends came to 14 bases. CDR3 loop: CASSQRPYGNTEAFF. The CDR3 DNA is TGTGCCAGCAGTCAACGGCCTTATGGGAACACTGAAGCTTTCTTT.

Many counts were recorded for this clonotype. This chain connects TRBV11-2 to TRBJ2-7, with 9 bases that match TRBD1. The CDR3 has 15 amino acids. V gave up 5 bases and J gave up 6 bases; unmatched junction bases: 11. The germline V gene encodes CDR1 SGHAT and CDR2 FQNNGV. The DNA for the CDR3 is TGTGCCAGCAGCGCGGGGACAGGGAGGGCTCGCGAGCAGTACTTC. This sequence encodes CASSAGTGRAREQYF.

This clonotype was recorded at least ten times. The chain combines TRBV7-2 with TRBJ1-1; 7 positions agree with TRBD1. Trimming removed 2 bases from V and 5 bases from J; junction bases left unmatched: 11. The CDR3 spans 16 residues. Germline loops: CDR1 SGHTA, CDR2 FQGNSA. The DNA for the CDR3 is TGTGCCAGCAGCTTATCCCCTATTACAGGGGTGACTGAAGCTTTCTTT. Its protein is CASSLSPITGVTEAFF.

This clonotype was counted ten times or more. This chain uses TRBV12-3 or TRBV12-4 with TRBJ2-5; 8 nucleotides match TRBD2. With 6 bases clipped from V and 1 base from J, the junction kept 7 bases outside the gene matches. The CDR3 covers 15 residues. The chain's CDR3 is CASSPNSGGQETQYF. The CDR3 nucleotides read TGTGCCAGCAGCCCCAACAGCGGGGGCCAAGAGACCCAGTACTTC.

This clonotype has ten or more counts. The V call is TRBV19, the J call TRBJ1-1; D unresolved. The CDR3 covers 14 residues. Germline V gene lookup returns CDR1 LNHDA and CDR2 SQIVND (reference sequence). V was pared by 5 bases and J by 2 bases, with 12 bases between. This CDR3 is CASSLIQINTEAFF. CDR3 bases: TGTGCCAGTAGTCTAATACAGATTAACACTGAAGCTTTCTTT.

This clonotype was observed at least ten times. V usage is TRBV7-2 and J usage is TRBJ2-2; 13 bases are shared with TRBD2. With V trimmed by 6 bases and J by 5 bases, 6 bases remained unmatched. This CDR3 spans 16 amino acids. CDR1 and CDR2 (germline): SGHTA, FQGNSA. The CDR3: CASSPRTSGGTGELFF. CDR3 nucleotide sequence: TGTGCCAGCAGTCCGCGGACTAGCGGGGGTACCGGGGAGCTGTTTTTT.

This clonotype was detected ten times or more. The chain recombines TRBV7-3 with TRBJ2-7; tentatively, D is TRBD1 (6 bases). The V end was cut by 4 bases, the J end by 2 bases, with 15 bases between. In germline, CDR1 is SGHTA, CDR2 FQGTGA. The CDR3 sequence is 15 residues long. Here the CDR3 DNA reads TGTGCCAGCAGCTCCCGGGACATGCGGACCTACGAGCAGTACTTC. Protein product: CASSSRDMRTYEQYF.

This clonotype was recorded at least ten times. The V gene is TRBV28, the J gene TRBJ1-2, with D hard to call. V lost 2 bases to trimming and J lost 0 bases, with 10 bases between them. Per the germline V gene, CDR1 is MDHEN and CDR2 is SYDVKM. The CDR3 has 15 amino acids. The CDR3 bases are TGTGCCAGCAGTTTAAGGACCGAGACTAACTATGGCTACACCTTC. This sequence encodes CASSLRTETNYGYTF.

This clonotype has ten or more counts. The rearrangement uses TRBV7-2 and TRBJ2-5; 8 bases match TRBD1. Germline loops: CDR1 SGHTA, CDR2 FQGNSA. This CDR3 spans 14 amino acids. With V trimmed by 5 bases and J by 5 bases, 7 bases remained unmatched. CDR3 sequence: CASSPWAGGETQYF. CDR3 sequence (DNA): TGTGCCAGCAGCCCTTGGGCAGGGGGCGAGACCCAGTACTTC.

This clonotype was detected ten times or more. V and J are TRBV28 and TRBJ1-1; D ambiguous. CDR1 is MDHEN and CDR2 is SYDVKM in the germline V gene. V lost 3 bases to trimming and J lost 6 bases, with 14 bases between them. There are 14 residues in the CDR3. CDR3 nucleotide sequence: TGTGCCAGCAGTTTTTCGTGGTCGAGGGCTGAAGCTTTCTTT. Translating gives CASSFSWSRAEAFF.

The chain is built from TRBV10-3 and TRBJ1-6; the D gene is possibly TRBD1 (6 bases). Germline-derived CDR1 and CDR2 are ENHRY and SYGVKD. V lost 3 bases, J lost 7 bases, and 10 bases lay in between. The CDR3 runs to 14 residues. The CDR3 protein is CAISDRGGNSPLHF. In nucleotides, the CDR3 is TGTGCCATCAGTGACAGGGGAGGGAATTCACCCCTCCACTTT.

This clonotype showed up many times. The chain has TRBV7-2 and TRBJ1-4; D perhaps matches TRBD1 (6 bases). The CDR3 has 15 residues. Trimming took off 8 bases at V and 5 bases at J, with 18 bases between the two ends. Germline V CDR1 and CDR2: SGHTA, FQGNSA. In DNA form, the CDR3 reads TGTGCCAGCTCCCTTACCGGGGGGCGAAATGAAAAACTGTTTTTT. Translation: CASSLTGGRNEKLFF.

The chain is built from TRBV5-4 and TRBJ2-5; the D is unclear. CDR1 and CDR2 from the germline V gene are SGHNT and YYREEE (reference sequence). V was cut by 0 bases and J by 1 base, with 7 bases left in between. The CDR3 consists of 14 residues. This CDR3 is CASSLGQVQETQYF. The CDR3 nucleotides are TGTGCCAGCAGCTTGGGGCAGGTCCAAGAGACCCAGTACTTC.

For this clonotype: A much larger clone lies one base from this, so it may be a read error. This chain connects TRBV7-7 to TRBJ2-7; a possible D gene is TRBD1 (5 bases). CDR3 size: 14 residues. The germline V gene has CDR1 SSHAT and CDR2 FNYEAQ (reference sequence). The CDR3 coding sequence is TGTGCCGGCAGCTTAGCAAGCGACAGCTACGAGCAGTACTTC. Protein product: CAGSLASDSYEQYF.

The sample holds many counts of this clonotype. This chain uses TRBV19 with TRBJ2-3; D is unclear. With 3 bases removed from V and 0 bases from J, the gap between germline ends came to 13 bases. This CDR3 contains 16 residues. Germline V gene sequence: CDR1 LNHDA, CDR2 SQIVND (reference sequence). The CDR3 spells CASSIGPQRSTDTQYF. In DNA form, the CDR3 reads TGTGCCAGTAGTATCGGGCCGCAAAGAAGCACAGATACGCAGTATTTT.

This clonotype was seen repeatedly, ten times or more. The CDR3 protein is CATGVLGETQYF. In DNA, the CDR3 is TGTGCCACTGGGGTATTGGGGGAGACCCAGTACTTC. V is TRBV7-2 and J is TRBJ2-5; no definite D call. The CDR3 sequence is 12 residues long. Trimming shortened V by 10 bases and J by 5 bases, and 14 bases separated the two germline ends. Germline V CDR1 and CDR2: SGHTA, FQGNSA.

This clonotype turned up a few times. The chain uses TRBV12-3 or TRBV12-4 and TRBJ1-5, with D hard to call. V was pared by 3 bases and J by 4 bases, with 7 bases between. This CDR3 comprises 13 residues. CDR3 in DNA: TGTGCCAGCAGTTTCTCGGGGAATCAGCCCCAGCATTTT. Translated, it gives CASSFSGNQPQHF.

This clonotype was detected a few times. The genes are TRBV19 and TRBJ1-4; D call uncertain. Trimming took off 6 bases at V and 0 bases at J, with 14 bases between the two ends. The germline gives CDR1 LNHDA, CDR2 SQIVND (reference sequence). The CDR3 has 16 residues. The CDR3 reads CASSKRHPATNEKLFF. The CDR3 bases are TGTGCCAGTAGCAAGAGACACCCTGCAACTAATGAAAAACTGTTTTTT.